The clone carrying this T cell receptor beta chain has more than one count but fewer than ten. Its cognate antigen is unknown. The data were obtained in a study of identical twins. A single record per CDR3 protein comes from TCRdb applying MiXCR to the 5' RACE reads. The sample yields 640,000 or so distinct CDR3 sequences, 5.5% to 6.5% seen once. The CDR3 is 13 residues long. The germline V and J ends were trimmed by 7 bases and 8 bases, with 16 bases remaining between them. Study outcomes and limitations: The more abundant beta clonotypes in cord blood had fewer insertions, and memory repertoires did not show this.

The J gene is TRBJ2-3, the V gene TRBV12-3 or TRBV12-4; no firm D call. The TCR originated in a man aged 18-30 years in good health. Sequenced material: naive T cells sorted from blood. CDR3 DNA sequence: TGTGCCAGCACCCCTAGTTCGCTAGGTACGCAGTATTTT. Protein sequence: CASTPSSLGTQYF.